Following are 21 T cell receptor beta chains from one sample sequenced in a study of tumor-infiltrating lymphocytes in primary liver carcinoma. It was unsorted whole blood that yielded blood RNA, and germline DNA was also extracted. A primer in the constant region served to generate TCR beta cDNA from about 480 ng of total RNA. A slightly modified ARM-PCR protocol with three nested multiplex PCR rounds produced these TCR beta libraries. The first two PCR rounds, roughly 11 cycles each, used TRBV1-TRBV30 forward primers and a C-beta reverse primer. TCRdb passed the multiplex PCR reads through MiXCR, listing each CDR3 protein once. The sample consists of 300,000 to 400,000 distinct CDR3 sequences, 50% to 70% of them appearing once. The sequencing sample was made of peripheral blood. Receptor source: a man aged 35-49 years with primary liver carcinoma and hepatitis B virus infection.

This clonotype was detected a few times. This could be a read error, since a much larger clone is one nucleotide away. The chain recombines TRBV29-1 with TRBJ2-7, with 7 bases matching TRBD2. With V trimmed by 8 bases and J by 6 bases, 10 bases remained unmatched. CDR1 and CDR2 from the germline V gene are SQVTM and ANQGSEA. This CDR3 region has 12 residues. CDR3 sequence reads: CSIRGDGSEQYF. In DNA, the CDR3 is TGCAGCATCCGGGGGGACGGTTCCGAGCAGTACTTC.

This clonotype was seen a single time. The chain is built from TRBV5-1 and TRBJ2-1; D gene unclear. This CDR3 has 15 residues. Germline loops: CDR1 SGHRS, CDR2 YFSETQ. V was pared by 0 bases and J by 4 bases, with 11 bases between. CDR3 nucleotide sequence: TGCGCCAGCAGCTTGGCCCTGGGAACATACAATGAGCAGTTCTTC. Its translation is CASSLALGTYNEQFF.

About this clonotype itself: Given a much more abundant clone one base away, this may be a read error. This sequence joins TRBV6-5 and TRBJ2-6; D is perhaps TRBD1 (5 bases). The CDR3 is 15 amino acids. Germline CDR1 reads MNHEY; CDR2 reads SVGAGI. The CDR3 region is CVSRYQGSGANVLTF. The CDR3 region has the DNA TGTGTCAGCAGATACCAGGGATCAGGGGCCAACGTCCTGACTTTC.

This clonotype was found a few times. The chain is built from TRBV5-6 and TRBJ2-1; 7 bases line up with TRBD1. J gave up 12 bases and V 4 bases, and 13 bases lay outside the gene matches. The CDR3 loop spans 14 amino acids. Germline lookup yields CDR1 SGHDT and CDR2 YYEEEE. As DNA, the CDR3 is TGTGCCAGCAGCCGGACAAGGGCCCCAGGGGGGCAGTTCTTC. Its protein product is CASSRTRAPGGQFF.

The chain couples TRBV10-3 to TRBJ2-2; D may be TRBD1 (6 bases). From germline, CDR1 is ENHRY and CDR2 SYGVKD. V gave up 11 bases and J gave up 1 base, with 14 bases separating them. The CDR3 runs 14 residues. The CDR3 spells CASKEQGNTGELFF. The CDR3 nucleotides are TGTGCCTCAAAGGAACAGGGGAACACCGGGGAGCTGTTTTTT.

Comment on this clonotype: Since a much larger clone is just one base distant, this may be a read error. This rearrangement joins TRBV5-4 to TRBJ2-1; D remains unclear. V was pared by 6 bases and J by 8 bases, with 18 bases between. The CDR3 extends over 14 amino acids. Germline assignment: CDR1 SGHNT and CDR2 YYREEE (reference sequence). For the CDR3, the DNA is TGTGCCAGCACCTCAGGCGCCCTGACGGATGAGCAGTTCTTC. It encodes CASTSGALTDEQFF.

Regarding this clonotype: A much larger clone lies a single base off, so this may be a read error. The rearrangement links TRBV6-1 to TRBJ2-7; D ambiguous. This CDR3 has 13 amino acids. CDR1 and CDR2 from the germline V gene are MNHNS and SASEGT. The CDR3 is CASGEGPDRVQYF. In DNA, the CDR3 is TGTGCCAGCGGTGAAGGGCCGGACCGGGTGCAGTACTTC.

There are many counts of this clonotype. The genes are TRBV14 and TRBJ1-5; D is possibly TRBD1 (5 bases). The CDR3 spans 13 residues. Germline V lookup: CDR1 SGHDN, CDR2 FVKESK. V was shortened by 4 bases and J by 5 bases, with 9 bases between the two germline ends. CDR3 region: CASSRGWDQPQHF. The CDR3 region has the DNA TGTGCCAGCAGCCGGGGGTGGGATCAGCCCCAGCATTTT.

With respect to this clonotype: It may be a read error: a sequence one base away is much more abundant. Written as DNA, the CDR3 is TGCCCCAGCAGCCGGGGGGCCGGCACTGAAGCTTTCTTT. Amino acids: CPSSRGAGTEAFF. This chain uses TRBV4-1 with TRBJ1-1, with TRBD1 as a possible D gene (6 bases). CDR3 length equals 13 residues. Germline V gives CDR1 MGHRA, CDR2 YSYEKL.

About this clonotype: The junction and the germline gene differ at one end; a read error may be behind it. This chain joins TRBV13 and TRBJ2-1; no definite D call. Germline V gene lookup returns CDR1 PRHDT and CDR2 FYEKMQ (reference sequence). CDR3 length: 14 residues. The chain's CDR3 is CASSHAGPSNKQFF. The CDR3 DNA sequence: TGTGCCAGCAGCCACGCCGGGCCTTCCAATAAGCAGTTCTTC.

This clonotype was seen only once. The chain's CDR3 is CTSSLLGDLYNEQFF. The CDR3 nucleotides read TGTACCAGCAGTTTACTGGGGGACCTCTACAATGAGCAGTTCTTC. This chain joins TRBV10-3 and TRBJ2-1; the D gene could be TRBD1 or TRBD2 (5 bases each). Germline V gene lookup returns CDR1 ENHRY and CDR2 SYGVKD. CDR3 size: 15 residues.

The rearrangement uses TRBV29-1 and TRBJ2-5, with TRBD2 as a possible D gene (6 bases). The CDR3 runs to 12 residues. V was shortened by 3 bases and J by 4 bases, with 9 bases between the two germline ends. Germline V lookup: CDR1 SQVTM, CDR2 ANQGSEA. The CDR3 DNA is TGCAGCGTTGATTTCGGGAGAGAGACCCAGTACTTC. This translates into CSVDFGRETQYF.

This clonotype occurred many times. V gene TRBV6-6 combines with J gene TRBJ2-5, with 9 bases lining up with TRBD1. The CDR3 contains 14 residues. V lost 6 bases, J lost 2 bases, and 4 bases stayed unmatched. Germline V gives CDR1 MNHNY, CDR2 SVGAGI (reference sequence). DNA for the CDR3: TGTGCCAGCAGCCGCGGACAGGGGCAAGAGACCCAGTACTTC. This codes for CASSRGQGQETQYF.

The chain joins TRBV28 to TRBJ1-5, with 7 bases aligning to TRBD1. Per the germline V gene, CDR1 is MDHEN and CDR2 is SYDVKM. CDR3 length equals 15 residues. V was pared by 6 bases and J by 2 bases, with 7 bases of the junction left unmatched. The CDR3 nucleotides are TGTGCCAGCAGGCTGGACAGGTATGGCAATCAGCCCCAGCATTTT. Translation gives CASRLDRYGNQPQHF.

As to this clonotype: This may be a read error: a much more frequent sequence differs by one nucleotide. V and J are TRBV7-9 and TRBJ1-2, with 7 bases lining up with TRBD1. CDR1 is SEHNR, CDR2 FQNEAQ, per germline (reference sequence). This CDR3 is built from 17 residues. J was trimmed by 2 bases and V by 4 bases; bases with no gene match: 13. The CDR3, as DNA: TGTGCCAGCAGCTCCAGACCCCAGGGGGTGCGCAACTATGGCTACACCTTC. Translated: CASSSRPQGVRNYGYTF. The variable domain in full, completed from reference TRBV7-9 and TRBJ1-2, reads DTGVSQNPRHKITKRGQNVTFRCDPISEHNRLYWYRQTLGQGPEFLTYFQNEAQLEKSRLLSDRFSAERPKGSFSTLEIQRTEQGDSAMYLCASSSRPQGVRNYGYTFGSGTRLTVV.

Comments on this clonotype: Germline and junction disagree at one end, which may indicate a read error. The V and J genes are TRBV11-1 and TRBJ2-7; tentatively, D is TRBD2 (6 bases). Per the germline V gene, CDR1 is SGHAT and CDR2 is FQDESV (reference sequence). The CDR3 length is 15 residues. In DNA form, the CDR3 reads TGCGCCAGCAGCTCATCCCGGGACTCCTCCTACGAGCAGTGCTTC. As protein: CASSSSRDSSYEQCF.

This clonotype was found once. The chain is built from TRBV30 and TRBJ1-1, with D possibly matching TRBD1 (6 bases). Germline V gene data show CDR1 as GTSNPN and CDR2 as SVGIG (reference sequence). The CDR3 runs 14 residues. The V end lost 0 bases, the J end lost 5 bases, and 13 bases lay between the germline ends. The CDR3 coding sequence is TGTGCCTGGAGTGTACTCGAACAGGGTACTGAAGCTTTCTTT. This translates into CAWSVLEQGTEAFF.

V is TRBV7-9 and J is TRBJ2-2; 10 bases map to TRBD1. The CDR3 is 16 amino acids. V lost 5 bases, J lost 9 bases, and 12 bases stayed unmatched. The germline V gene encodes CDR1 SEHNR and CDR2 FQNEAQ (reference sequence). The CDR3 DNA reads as TGTGCCAGCAGCCTAGGGACAGGGGTGCTTTTCCGGGAGCTGTTTTTT. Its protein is CASSLGTGVLFRELFF. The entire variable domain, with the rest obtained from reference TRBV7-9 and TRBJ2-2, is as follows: DTGVSQNPRHKITKRGQNVTFRCDPISEHNRLYWYRQTLGQGPEFLTYFQNEAQLEKSRLLSDRFSAERPKGSFSTLEIQRTEQGDSAMYLCASSLGTGVLFRELFFGEGSRLTVL.

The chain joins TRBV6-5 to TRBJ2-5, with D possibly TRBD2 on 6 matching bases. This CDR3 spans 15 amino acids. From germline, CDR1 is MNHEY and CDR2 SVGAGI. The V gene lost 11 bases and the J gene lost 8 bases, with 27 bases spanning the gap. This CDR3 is CAVSYSPGGGETQYF. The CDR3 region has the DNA TGTGCCGTCAGTTACTCGCCCGGGGGAGGAGAAACCCAGTACTTC.

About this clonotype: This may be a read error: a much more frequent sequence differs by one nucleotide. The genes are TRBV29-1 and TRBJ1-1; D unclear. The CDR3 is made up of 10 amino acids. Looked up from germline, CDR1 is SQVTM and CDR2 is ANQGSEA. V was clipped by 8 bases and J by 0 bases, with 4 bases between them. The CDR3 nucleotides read TGCAGCACAGTGAACACTGAAGCTTTCTTT. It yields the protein CSTVNTEAFF.

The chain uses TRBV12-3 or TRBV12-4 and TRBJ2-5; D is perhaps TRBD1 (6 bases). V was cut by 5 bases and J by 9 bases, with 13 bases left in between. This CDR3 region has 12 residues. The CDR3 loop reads CASSQGPGSQYF. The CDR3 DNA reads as TGTGCCAGCAGTCAGGGGCCGGGGTCCCAGTACTTC.